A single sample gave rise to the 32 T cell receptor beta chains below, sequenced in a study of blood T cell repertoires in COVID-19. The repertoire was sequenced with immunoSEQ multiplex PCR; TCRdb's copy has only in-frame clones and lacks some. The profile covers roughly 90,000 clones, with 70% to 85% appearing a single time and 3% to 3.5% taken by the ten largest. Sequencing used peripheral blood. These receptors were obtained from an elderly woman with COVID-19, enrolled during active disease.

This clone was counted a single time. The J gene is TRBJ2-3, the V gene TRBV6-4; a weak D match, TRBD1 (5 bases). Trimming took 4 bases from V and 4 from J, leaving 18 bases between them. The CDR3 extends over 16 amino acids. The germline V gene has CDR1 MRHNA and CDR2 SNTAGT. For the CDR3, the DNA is TGTGCCAGCAGTGGAATCGACAGTACAACCGCAGATACGCAGTATTTT. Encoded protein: CASSGIDSTTADTQYF.

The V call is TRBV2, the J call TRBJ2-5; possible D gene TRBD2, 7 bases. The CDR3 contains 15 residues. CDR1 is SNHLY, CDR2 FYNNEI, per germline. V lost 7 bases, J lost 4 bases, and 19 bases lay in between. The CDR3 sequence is CASKIEGGAGETQYF. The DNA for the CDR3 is TGTGCCAGCAAGATTGAGGGGGGGGCGGGAGAGACCCAGTACTTC.

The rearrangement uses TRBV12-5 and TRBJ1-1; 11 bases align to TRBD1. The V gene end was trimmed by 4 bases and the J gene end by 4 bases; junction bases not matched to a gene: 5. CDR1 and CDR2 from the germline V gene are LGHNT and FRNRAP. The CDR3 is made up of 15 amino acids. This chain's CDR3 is CASGWGGQGATEAFF. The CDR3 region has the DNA TGTGCTAGTGGTTGGGGCGGACAGGGGGCCACTGAAGCTTTCTTT.

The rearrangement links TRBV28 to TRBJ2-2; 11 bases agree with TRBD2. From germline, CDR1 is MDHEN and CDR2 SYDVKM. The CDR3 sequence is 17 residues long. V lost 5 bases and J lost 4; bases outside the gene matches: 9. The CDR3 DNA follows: TGTGCCAGCAGTCGGGGACTAGCGGAGTCGGGCACCGGGGAGCTGTTTTTT. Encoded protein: CASSRGLAESGTGELFF.

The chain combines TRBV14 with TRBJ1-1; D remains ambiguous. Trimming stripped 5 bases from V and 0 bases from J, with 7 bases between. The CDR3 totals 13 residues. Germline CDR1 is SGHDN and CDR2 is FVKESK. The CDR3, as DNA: TGTGCCAGCAGCTTAGAGCTGAACACTGAAGCTTTCTTT. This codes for CASSLELNTEAFF.

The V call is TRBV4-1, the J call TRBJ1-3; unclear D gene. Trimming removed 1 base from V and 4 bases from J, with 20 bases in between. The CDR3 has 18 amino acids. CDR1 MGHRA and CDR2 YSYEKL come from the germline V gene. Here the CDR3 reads CASSQASLGRPEGNTIYF. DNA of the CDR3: TGCGCCAGCAGCCAAGCCTCCCTCGGGAGGCCCGAAGGAAACACCATATATTTT.

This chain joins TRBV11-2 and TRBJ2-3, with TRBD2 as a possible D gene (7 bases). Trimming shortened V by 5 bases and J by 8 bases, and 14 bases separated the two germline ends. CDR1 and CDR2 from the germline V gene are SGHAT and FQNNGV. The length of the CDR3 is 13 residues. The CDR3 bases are TGTGCCAGCAGCGCTAGGGGGGGCGGTACGCAGTATTTT. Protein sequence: CASSARGGGTQYF. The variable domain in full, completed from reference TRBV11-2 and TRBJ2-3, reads EAGVAQSPRYKIIEKRQSVAFWCNPISGHATLYWYQQILGQGPKLLIQFQNNGVVDDSQLPKDRFSAERLKGVDSTLKIQPAKLEDSAVYLCASSARGGGTQYFGPGTRLTVL.

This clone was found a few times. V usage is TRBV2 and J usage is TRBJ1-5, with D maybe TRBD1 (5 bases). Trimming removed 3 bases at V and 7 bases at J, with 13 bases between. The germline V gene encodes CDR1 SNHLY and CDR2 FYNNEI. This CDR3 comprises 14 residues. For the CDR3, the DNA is TGTGCCAGCAGTGATAGGTCGGACACACAGCCCCAGCATTTT. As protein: CASSDRSDTQPQHF.

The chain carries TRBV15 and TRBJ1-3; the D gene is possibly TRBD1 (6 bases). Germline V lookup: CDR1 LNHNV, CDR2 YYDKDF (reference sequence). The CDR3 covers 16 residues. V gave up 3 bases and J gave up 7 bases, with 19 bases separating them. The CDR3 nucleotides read TGTGCCACCAGCAGTCCCACAATCGACAGGCCGAACACCATATATTTT. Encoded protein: CATSSPTIDRPNTIYF. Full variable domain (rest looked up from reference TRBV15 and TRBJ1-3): DAMVIQNPRYQVTQFGKPVTLSCSQTLNHNVMYWYQQKSSQAPKLLFHYYDKDFNNEADTPDNFQSRRPNTSFCFLDIRSPGLGDTAMYLCATSSPTIDRPNTIYFGEGSWLTVV.

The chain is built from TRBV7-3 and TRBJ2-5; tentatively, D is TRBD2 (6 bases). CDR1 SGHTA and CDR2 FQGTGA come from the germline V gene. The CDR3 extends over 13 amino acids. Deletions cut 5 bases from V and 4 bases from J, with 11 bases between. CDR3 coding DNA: TGTGCCAGCAGCCCCCGAGCGGGAGAGACCCAGTACTTC. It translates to CASSPRAGETQYF.

The CDR3 nucleotides read TGTGCCAGCAGCTTAGGTACGGCGGGGGGGAGAGTGTTTTTT. Residues: CASSLGTAGGRVFF. J is TRBJ2-2 and V is TRBV11-3; 9 positions agree with TRBD2. The CDR3 loop spans 14 amino acids. Germline-derived CDR1 and CDR2 are SGHNT and YENEEA. Germline trimming cut 1 base from V and 15 bases from J; bases unmatched to any gene: 9.

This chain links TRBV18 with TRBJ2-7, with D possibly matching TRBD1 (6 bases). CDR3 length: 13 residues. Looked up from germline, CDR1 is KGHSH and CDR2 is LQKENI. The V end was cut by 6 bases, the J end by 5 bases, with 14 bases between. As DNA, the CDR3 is TGTGCCAGCTCTATCATTGAGGGGGACGAGCAGTACTTC. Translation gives CASSIIEGDEQYF.

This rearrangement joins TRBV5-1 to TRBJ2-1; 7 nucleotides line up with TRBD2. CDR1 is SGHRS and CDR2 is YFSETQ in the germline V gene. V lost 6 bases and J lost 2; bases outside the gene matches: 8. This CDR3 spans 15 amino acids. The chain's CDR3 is CASTPTSAAYNEQFF. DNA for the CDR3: TGCGCCAGCACCCCAACTAGCGCCGCCTACAATGAGCAGTTCTTC.

CDR3 in amino acids: CATSRGDRGETQYF. CDR3 in DNA: TGTGCCACCAGCAGAGGGGACAGGGGGGAGACCCAGTACTTC. This sequence joins TRBV15 and TRBJ2-5; 11 nucleotides align to TRBD1. V shed 1 base and J 5 bases; nucleotides not matched to a gene: 0. The CDR3 extends over 14 amino acids. The germline V gene has CDR1 LNHNV and CDR2 YYDKDF (reference sequence).

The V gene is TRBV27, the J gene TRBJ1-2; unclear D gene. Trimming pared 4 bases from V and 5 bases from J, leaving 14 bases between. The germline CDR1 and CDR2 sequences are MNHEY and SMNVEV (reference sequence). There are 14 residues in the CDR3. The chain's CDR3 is CASSSKSSGYGYTF. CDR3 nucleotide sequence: TGTGCCAGCAGTTCAAAATCGTCAGGATATGGCTACACCTTC.

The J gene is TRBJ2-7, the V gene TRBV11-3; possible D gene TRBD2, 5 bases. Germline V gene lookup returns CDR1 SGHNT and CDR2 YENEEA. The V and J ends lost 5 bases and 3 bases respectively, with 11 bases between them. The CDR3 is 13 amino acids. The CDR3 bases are TGTGCCAGCAGCCAGGCCGGGGACTACGAGCAGTACTTC. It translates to CASSQAGDYEQYF.

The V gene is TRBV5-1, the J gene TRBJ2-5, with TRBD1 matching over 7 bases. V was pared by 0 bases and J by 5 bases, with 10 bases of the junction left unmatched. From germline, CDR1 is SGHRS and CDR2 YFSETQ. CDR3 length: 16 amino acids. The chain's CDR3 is CASSLGTGVIEETQYF. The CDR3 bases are TGCGCCAGCAGCTTGGGAACAGGGGTAATCGAGGAGACCCAGTACTTC. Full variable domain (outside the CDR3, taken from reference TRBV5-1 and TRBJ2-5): KAGVTQTPRYLIKTRGQQVTLSCSPISGHRSVSWYQQTPGQGLQFLFEYFSETQRNKGNFPGRFSGRQFSNSRSEMNVSTLELGDSALYLCASSLGTGVIEETQYFGPGTRLLVL.

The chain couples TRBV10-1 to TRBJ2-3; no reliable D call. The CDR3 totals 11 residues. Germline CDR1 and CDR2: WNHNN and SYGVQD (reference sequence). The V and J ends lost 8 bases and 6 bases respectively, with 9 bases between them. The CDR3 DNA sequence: TGCGCCAGCCTACCAGCGGATACGCAGTATTTT. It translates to CASLPADTQYF.

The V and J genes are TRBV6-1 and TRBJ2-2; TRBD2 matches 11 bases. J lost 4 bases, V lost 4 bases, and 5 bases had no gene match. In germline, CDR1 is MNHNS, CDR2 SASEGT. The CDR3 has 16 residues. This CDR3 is CASSGGLAVLTGELFF. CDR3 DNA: TGTGCCAGCAGTGGGGGACTAGCGGTTCTCACCGGGGAGCTGTTTTTT.

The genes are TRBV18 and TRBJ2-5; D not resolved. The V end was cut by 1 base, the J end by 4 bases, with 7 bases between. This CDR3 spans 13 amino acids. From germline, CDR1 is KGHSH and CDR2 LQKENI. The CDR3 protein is CASSPLPGETQYF. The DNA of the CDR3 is TGTGCCAGCTCACCACTGCCCGGAGAGACCCAGTACTTC.

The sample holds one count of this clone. The CDR3 DNA reads TGCGCCAGCAGCTTGAATACGGTGACAGGCAGCACAGATACGCAGTATTTT. Amino acid sequence: CASSLNTVTGSTDTQYF. This chain joins TRBV5-1 and TRBJ2-3, with D perhaps matching TRBD1 (6 bases). V lost 1 base and J 0 bases, leaving 15 bases between the germline ends. The CDR3 consists of 17 residues. CDR1 SGHRS and CDR2 YFSETQ come from the germline V gene.

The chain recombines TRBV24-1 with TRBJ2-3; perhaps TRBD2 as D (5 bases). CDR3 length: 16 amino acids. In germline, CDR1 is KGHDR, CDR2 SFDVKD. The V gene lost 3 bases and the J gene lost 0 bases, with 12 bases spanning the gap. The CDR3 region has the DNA TGTGCCACCAGTGATGTCGCGGGTCCTAGCACAGATACGCAGTATTTT. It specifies CATSDVAGPSTDTQYF.

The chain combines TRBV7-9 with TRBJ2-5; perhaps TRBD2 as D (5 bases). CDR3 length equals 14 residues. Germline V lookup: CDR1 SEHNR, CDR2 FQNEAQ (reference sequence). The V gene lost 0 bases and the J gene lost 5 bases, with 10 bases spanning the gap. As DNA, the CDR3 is TGTGCCAGCAGCTTAGCGGGAGTGGGGGAGACCCAGTACTTC. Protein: CASSLAGVGETQYF.

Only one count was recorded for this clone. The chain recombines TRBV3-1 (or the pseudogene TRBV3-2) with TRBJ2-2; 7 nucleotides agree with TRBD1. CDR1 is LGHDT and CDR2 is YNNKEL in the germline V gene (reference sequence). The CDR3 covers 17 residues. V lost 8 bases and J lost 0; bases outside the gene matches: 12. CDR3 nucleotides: TGTGCCAGCCGTGCGAGGGTCGGGACAGCGAACACCGGGGAGCTGTTTTTT. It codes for CASRARVGTANTGELFF.

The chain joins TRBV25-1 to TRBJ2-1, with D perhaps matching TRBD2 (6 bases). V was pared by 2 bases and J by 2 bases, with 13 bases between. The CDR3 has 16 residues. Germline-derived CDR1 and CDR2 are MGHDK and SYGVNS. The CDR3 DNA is TGTGCCAGCAGTGAAGGCTTGCGGGGCACCTACAATGAGCAGTTCTTC. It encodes CASSEGLRGTYNEQFF.

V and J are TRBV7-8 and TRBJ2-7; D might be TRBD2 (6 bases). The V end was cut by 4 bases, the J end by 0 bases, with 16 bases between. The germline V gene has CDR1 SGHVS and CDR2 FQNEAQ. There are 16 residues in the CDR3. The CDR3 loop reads CASSSRTRRDSYEQYF. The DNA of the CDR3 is TGTGCCAGCAGCTCCAGGACACGGCGGGACTCCTACGAGCAGTACTTC.

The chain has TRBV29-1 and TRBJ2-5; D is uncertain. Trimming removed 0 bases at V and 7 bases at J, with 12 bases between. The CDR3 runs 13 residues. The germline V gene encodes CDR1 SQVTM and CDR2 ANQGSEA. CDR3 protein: CSVEEVTPGTQYF. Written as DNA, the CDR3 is TGCAGCGTTGAAGAGGTCACTCCAGGGACCCAGTACTTC.

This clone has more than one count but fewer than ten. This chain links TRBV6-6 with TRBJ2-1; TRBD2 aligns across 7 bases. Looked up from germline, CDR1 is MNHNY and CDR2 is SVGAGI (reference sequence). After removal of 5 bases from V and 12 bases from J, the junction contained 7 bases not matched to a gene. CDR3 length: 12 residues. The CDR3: CASSPSGNLQFF. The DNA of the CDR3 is TGTGCCAGCAGTCCTAGCGGCAACTTGCAGTTCTTC.

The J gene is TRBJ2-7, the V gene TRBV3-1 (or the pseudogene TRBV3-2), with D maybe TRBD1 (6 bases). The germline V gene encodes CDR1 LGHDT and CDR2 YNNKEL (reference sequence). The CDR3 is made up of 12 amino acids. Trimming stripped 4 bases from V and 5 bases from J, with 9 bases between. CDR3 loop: CASSRGLHEQYF. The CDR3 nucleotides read TGTGCCAGCAGCCGGGGGCTCCACGAGCAGTACTTC.

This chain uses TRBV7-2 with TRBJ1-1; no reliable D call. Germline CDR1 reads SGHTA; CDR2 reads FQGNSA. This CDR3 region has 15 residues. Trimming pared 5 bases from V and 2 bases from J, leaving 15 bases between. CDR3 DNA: TGTGCCAGCAGCCCCGGGAGGGCACAAAACACTGAAGCTTTCTTT. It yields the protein CASSPGRAQNTEAFF.

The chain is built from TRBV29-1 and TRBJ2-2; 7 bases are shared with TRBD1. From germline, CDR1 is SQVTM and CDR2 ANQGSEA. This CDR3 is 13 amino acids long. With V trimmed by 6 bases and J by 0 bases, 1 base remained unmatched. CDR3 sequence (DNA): TGCAGCGTAGGGACAGCGAACACCGGGGAGCTGTTTTTT. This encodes CSVGTANTGELFF.

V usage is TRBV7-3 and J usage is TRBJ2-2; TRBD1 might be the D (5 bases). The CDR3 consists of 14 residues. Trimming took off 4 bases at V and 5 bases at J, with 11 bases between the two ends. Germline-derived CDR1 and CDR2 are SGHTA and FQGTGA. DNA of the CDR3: TGTGCCAGCAGCTCTGGGGCTGGGACCGGGGAGCTGTTTTTT. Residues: CASSSGAGTGELFF.